The rows below give T cell receptor beta chains drawn from one sample of a study of blood T cells in healthy people across ages. TCRdb called the 5' RACE reads again in MiXCR, with one record for every CDR3 protein. The profile shows roughly 800,000 distinct CDR3 sequences, roughly 64% of them singletons. Sequenced input: blood. These receptors all stem from a man aged 25-40 years in good health. Each CDR3 is given with its conserved first and last residue. D genes are given only for firm matches. Only some rows state a clone size, as once, few, many or a class for expanded clones.

J	D	size	V	CDR3	DNA
TRBJ2-7	TRBD1	NA	TRBV27	CASSRQGLEQYF	TGTGCCAGCAGCCGACAGGGGTTGGAGCAGTACTTC
TRBJ1-4	NA	NA	TRBV4-3	CASSQEGQLQITNEKLFF	TGCGCCAGCAGCCAAGAAGGTCAGCTGCAAATTACTAATGAAAAACTGTTTTTT
TRBJ2-1	TRBD2	NA	TRBV4-2	CASSQASGRVNEQFF	TGTGCCAGCAGCCAAGCTAGCGGGAGGGTCAATGAGCAGTTCTTC
TRBJ1-2	NA	few	TRBV7-9	CASSLEGWTASNYGYTF	TGTGCCAGCAGCTTAGAGGGTTGGACAGCCTCTAACTATGGCTACACCTTC
TRBJ2-3	NA	NA	TRBV29-1	CSVVTDGFTDTQYF	TGCAGCGTTGTAACCGACGGATTCACAGATACGCAGTATTTT
TRBJ2-7	NA	NA	TRBV7-9	CASSGRDSPYEQYF	TGTGCCAGCAGCGGCAGGGACTCCCCCTACGAGCAGTACTTC
TRBJ2-3	NA	few	TRBV7-3	CASSSRDSDTQYF	TGTGCCAGCAGCTCGCGGGACTCAGATACGCAGTATTTT
TRBJ2-7	TRBD2	NA	TRBV5-8	CASSLGSSGRYEQYF	TGTGCCAGCAGCTTGGGCTCTAGCGGGCGGTACGAGCAGTACTTC
TRBJ2-7	NA	NA	TRBV12-3/TRBV12-4	CASSPTGTGSYEQYF	TGTGCCAGCAGCCCCACAGGGACTGGCTCCTACGAGCAGTACTTC
TRBJ1-4	NA	NA	TRBV2	CASFSIVTNEKLFF	TGTGCCAGCTTTAGCATCGTAACTAATGAAAAACTGTTTTTT
TRBJ2-2	NA	few	TRBV29-1	CSVQGSGGELFF	TGCAGCGTCCAGGGGTCGGGCGGGGAGCTGTTTTTT
TRBJ2-1	TRBD2	NA	TRBV4-1	CASSRSRIAGPNLFSYNEQFF	TGCGCCAGCAGCCGTTCGAGGATAGCGGGCCCGAACCTATTCTCCTACAATGAGCAGTTCTTC
TRBJ2-5	TRBD2	NA	TRBV6-1	CASTPTGTSLETQYF	TGTGCCAGCACTCCAACCGGGACTAGCCTGGAGACCCAGTACTTC
TRBJ2-6	TRBD1	NA	TRBV6-1	CASMGQVRSGANVLTF	TGTGCCAGCATGGGACAGGTGCGCTCTGGGGCCAACGTCCTGACTTTC
TRBJ2-1	NA	NA	TRBV12-3/TRBV12-4	CASTMGNEQFF	TGTGCCAGCACGATGGGCAATGAGCAGTTCTTC
TRBJ2-1	TRBD2	NA	TRBV5-6	CASSLPWTSSYHNEQFF	TGTGCCAGCAGCTTGCCCTGGACTAGCAGCTACCACAATGAGCAGTTCTTC
TRBJ2-3	NA	NA	TRBV25-1	CASSEYGSTDTQYF	TGTGCCAGCAGTGAATACGGGAGCACCGATACGCAGTATTTT
TRBJ2-3	NA	NA	TRBV5-1	CASSLAGPEGDTQYF	TGCGCCAGCAGCTTGGCGGGGCCAGAGGGGGATACGCAGTATTTT
TRBJ2-1	NA	NA	TRBV14	CASSPQPSLVSEGNEQFF	TGTGCCAGCAGCCCGCAGCCAAGTTTGGTCTCCGAAGGAAATGAGCAGTTCTTC
TRBJ1-1	NA	few	TRBV11-2	CASSLPQGATEAFF	TGTGCCAGCAGCTTACCCCAGGGTGCCACTGAAGCTTTCTTT
TRBJ2-3	NA	NA	TRBV5-1	CASSGHAGVNTDTQYF	TGCGCCAGCAGCGGACATGCAGGGGTCAACACAGATACGCAGTATTTT
TRBJ2-7	TRBD2	many	TRBV30	CAWKAGGFYEQYF	TGTGCCTGGAAGGCGGGAGGTTTCTACGAGCAGTACTTC
TRBJ2-1	NA	NA	TRBV11-3	CASSLDHGGIYSEQFF	TGTGCCAGCAGCTTAGATCACGGGGGCATATACAGTGAGCAGTTCTTC
TRBJ2-7	NA	NA	TRBV4-3	CASSQYRGNYEQYF	TGCGCCAGCAGCCAATATAGGGGAAACTACGAGCAGTACTTC
TRBJ1-2	TRBD1	NA	TRBV29-1	CSVGGTGDSTF	TGCAGCGTTGGGGGGACAGGGGACTCCACCTTC
TRBJ2-5	TRBD2	few	TRBV20-1	CSARKSGTSGQETQYF	TGCAGTGCTAGGAAATCAGGGACTAGCGGTCAAGAGACCCAGTACTTC
TRBJ1-2	NA	NA	TRBV5-1	CASSLGADARYGYTF	TGCGCCAGCAGCTTGGGGGCTGATGCTAGATATGGCTACACCTTC
TRBJ2-1	NA	NA	TRBV21-1	CASSKEDRGPDNEQFF	TGTGCCAGCAGCAAAGAAGACAGGGGGCCCGACAATGAGCAGTTCTTC
TRBJ2-5	TRBD1	NA	TRBV29-1	CSVVFTGTGNNEQYF	TGCAGCGTTGTCTTTACCGGGACAGGGAACAATGAGCAGTACTTC
TRBJ1-1	NA	NA	TRBV28	CASSLDWRTEAFF	TGTGCCAGCAGTTTAGATTGGAGGACTGAAGCTTTCTTT
TRBJ2-7	TRBD2	NA	TRBV20-1	CSAREFGLAGEEQYF	TGCAGTGCTAGAGAATTCGGACTAGCGGGAGAGGAGCAGTACTTC
TRBJ1-6	NA	NA	TRBV28	CASNSGSYNSPLHF	TGTGCCAGCAACTCTGGCTCCTATAATTCACCCCTCCACTTT
TRBJ1-2	NA	few	TRBV20-1	CSASFGLDGYTF	TGCAGTGCTAGTTTCGGTCTGGATGGCTACACCTTC
TRBJ2-5	NA	NA	TRBV28	CASSSPGGRRETQYF	TGTGCCAGCAGTTCCCCCGGGGGACGTAGGGAGACCCAGTACTTC
TRBJ2-1	NA	few	TRBV28	CASGMTASSYNEQFF	TGTGCCAGCGGAATGACTGCTAGCTCCTACAATGAGCAGTTCTTC
TRBJ2-5	TRBD2	NA	TRBV20-1	CSARSGGLETQYF	TGCAGTGCTAGAAGCGGGGGGTTGGAGACCCAGTACTTC
TRBJ1-4	NA	NA	TRBV7-9	CASSPPDGLRKKLFF	TGTGCCAGCAGCCCCCCCGACGGGCTAAGGAAGAAACTGTTTTTT
TRBJ2-5	TRBD2	many	TRBV7-8	CASKEREGEETQYF	TGTGCCAGCAAGGAGCGGGAGGGCGAAGAGACCCAGTACTTC
TRBJ2-1	NA	NA	TRBV20-1	CSARDSGAGLRASNEQFF	TGCAGTGCTAGAGATTCGGGGGCGGGTTTGCGAGCTTCCAATGAGCAGTTCTTC
TRBJ2-1	NA	NA	TRBV12-3/TRBV12-4	CASSWAGTVEFF	TGTGCCAGCAGCTGGGCGGGGACGGTGGAGTTCTTC
TRBJ2-4	NA	NA	TRBV9	CASSAGGGRENIQYF	TGTGCCAGCAGCGCGGGCGGGGGCAGGGAAAACATTCAGTACTTC
TRBJ2-6	NA	NA	TRBV30	CAWMSLWGANVLTF	TGTGCCTGGATGAGTCTTTGGGGGGCCAACGTCCTGACTTTC
TRBJ2-5	NA	few	TRBV5-1	CASSSGTTRGETQYF	TGCGCCAGCAGCTCCGGGACTACAAGGGGGGAGACCCAGTACTTC
TRBJ2-7	NA	NA	TRBV2	CASSGAGTYEQYF	TGTGCCAGCAGTGGGGCAGGGACCTACGAGCAGTACTTC
TRBJ1-2	NA	NA	TRBV6-5	CASSPRPRDGYTF	TGTGCCAGCAGTCCTCGACCGAGAGATGGCTACACCTTC
TRBJ2-6	NA	NA	TRBV28	CAILTGANVLTF	TGTGCCATCTTAACTGGGGCCAACGTCCTGACTTTC
TRBJ1-1	NA	NA	TRBV6-2/TRBV6-3	CASNSEGRKEAFF	TGTGCCAGCAATTCTGAGGGACGAAAGGAAGCTTTCTTT
TRBJ1-1	NA	few	TRBV10-3	CAISGGGAEGLAFF	TGTGCCATCAGTGGGGGAGGGGCTGAGGGGTTGGCTTTCTTT
TRBJ2-4	NA	NA	TRBV6-2/TRBV6-3	CASRLGGRSVQYF	TGTGCCAGCAGACTCGGGGGGCGAAGCGTTCAGTACTTC
TRBJ1-5	NA	NA	TRBV6-1	CASSEVGSLQPQHF	TGTGCCAGCAGTGAAGTGGGCAGCCTTCAGCCCCAGCATTTT
TRBJ2-1	TRBD2	NA	TRBV7-2	CASSFVRGGRNEQFF	TGTGCCAGCAGCTTTGTACGGGGGGGGCGGAATGAGCAGTTCTTC
TRBJ2-1	NA	once	TRBV20-1	CSARPPGRGSYNEQFF	TGCAGTGCTAGGCCTCCTGGACGGGGATCCTACAATGAGCAGTTCTTC